These 30 T cell receptor beta chains were sequenced from one sample in a study of blood T cell repertoires in COVID-19. Using immunoSEQ multiplex PCR, the repertoire was profiled, and TCRdb retains in-frame clones only, with some absent. Here the sample spans approximately 300,000 clones, more than 90% being singletons. Input material: PBMCs or T cells enriched from blood (not recorded which). All receptors come from a woman aged 25-40 years who had been exposed to COVID-19.

A remark on this clone: The sample holds other DNA sequences that translate to the same CDR3. The chain employs TRBV18 and TRBJ1-1; the D is unclear. Trimming pared 5 bases from V and 0 bases from J, leaving 7 bases between. From germline, CDR1 is KGHSH and CDR2 LQKENI. The CDR3 covers 13 residues. For the CDR3, the DNA is TGTGCCAGCTCAGCAGATTTGAACACTGAAGCTTTCTTT. It yields the protein CASSADLNTEAFF.

The gene calls are TRBV7-2 and TRBJ1-3; 8 bases line up with TRBD1. J lost 7 bases, V lost 2 bases, and 4 bases had no gene match. The CDR3 totals 14 residues. CDR1 SGHTA and CDR2 FQGNSA come from the germline V gene. Here the CDR3 reads CASSLQQGENTIYF. CDR3 nucleotides: TGTGCCAGCAGCTTACAACAGGGGGAGAACACCATATATTTT.

This chain connects TRBV27 to TRBJ1-2; the D gene is possibly TRBD1 (6 bases). The CDR3 is 14 amino acids. V shed 2 bases and J shed 7 bases, with 14 bases lying between them. Germline CDR1 MNHEY, CDR2 SMNVEV (reference sequence). The CDR3 spells CASSLRPGVGGYTF. The CDR3 DNA reads TGTGCCAGCAGTTTACGGCCAGGGGTTGGTGGCTACACCTTC.

V usage is TRBV12-3 or TRBV12-4 and J usage is TRBJ2-5; TRBD1 matches 7 bases. The CDR3 totals 13 residues. The junction had 6 bases not matched to a gene; V was cut back by 6 bases and J by 5 bases. In nucleotides, the CDR3 is TGTGCCAGCAGATCCACAGGGGAGGAGACCCAGTACTTC. Its protein product is CASRSTGEETQYF.

The chain joins TRBV10-3 to TRBJ2-7; 10 nucleotides agree with TRBD1. CDR1 and CDR2 from the germline V gene are ENHRY and SYGVKD. CDR3 size: 13 residues. Trimming removed 10 bases from V and 0 bases from J; junction bases left unmatched: 3. CDR3 DNA sequence: TGTGCCACCTGGACAGGGGGCTCCTACGAGCAGTACTTC. Amino acid sequence: CATWTGGSYEQYF.

The rearrangement uses TRBV7-2 and TRBJ1-2; possible D gene TRBD1, 6 bases. The CDR3 length is 14 residues. With 5 bases removed from V and 3 bases from J, the gap between germline ends came to 13 bases. Germline V gene sequence: CDR1 SGHTA, CDR2 FQGNSA. CDR3 DNA: TGTGCCAGCAGCGAAACAGGGATCCACTATGGCTACACCTTC. Its translation: CASSETGIHYGYTF. Full variable domain (missing parts from reference TRBV7-2 and TRBJ1-2): GAGVSQSPSNKVTEKGKDVELRCDPISGHTALYWYRQSLGQGLEFLIYFQGNSAPDKSGLPSDRFSAERTGGSVSTLTIQRTQQEDSAVYLCASSETGIHYGYTFGSGTRLTVV.

The V call is TRBV7-9, the J call TRBJ1-1; D may be TRBD1 (6 bases). Between the trimmed V and J ends, which lost 1 base and 0 bases, there was a span of 9 bases. Germline lookup yields CDR1 SEHNR and CDR2 FQNEAQ (reference sequence). CDR3 length: 15 residues. In DNA form, the CDR3 reads TGTGCCAGCAGCTTAGTGACAGGAATGAACACTGAAGCTTTCTTT. Encoded protein: CASSLVTGMNTEAFF. Complete variable domain (other parts from reference TRBV7-9 and TRBJ1-1): DTGVSQNPRHKITKRGQNVTFRCDPISEHNRLYWYRQTLGQGPEFLTYFQNEAQLEKSRLLSDRFSAERPKGSFSTLEIQRTEQGDSAMYLCASSLVTGMNTEAFFGQGTRLTVV.

This chain joins TRBV27 and TRBJ1-1; TRBD1 aligns across 9 bases. V was clipped by 9 bases and J by 1 base; unmatched bases: 21. CDR1 and CDR2 (germline): MNHEY, SMNVEV (reference sequence). The length of the CDR3 is 19 residues. The CDR3 sequence: CASRTLSLIQGARNTEAFF. CDR3 nucleotide sequence: TGTGCCAGTAGAACTTTATCTCTTATACAGGGGGCTCGGAACACTGAAGCTTTCTTT.

The rearrangement joins TRBV6-5 to TRBJ1-1; 9 bases match TRBD1. With 7 bases clipped from V and 4 bases from J, the junction kept 7 bases outside the gene matches. This CDR3 is built from 14 residues. Germline V gene data show CDR1 as MNHEY and CDR2 as SVGAGI. The CDR3: CASIGQGTATEAFF. CDR3 coding DNA: TGTGCCAGCATTGGACAGGGGACAGCCACTGAAGCTTTCTTT.

V usage is TRBV11-3 and J usage is TRBJ2-1; D perhaps matches TRBD2 (5 bases). Trimming removed 2 bases at V and 0 bases at J, with 11 bases between. Germline V gene lookup returns CDR1 SGHNT and CDR2 YENEEA. The CDR3 extends over 16 amino acids. The CDR3, as DNA: TGTGCCAGCAGCTTATTTTCGGGGAGCTCCTACAATGAGCAGTTCTTC. Protein sequence: CASSLFSGSSYNEQFF. Drawing the rest from reference TRBV11-3 and TRBJ2-1, the complete variable domain is EAGVVQSPRYKIIEKKQPVAFWCNPISGHNTLYWYLQNLGQGPELLIRYENEEAVDDSQLPKDRFSAERLKGVDSTLKIQPAELGDSAVYLCASSLFSGSSYNEQFFGPGTRLTVL.

For this clone: The germline gene is not matched at one end of the junction; a read error may be the cause. The CDR3 spells CASSFKAANPGELFF. The CDR3 region has the DNA TGTGCCAGCAGCTTCAAAGCGGCGAACCCCGGGGAGCTGTTTTTT. This chain uses TRBV5-4 with TRBJ2-2; tentative D call: TRBD2 (5 bases). CDR3 length equals 15 residues. Germline CDR1 is SGHNT and CDR2 is YYREEE (reference sequence). Full variable domain (outside the CDR3, taken from reference TRBV5-4 and TRBJ2-2): ETGVTQSPTHLIKTRGQQVTLRCSSQSGHNTVSWYQQALGQGPQFIFQYYREEENGRGNFPPRFSGLQFPNYSSELNVNALELDDSALYLCASSFKAANPGELFFGEGSRLTVL.

The rearrangement links TRBV6-1 to TRBJ1-5; 9 nucleotides align to TRBD1. CDR1 and CDR2 from the germline V gene are MNHNS and SASEGT. The CDR3 totals 16 residues. Trimming took 3 bases from V and 2 from J; bases not matched to a gene: 5. The CDR3: CASSEGTGYRNQPQHF. DNA of the CDR3: TGTGCCAGCAGTGAGGGGACAGGGTATCGCAATCAGCCCCAGCATTTT.

This chain connects TRBV7-9 to TRBJ2-3; D uncertain. The V gene lost 2 bases and the J gene lost 0 bases, with 12 bases spanning the gap. Germline V gene lookup returns CDR1 SEHNR and CDR2 FQNEAQ (reference sequence). The CDR3 is made up of 16 amino acids. CDR3 in amino acids: CASSLRRWSSTDTQYF. The CDR3 region has the DNA TGTGCCAGCAGCTTACGTCGGTGGTCTAGCACAGATACGCAGTATTTT.

This chain links TRBV4-1 with TRBJ1-2; TRBD1 matches at 7 bases. This CDR3 is built from 16 residues. V lost 1 base, J lost 2 bases, and 7 bases stayed unmatched. CDR1 and CDR2 from the germline V gene are MGHRA and YSYEKL. The CDR3 sequence is CASSQVHGRGNYGYTF. In DNA, the CDR3 is TGCGCCAGCAGCCAAGTTCACGGCAGGGGGAACTATGGCTACACCTTC.

Here the CDR3 DNA reads TGTGCCAGCAGCTTAACGATATACAGGGGGCTTAGCACCGGGGAGCTGTTTTTT. Its protein is CASSLTIYRGLSTGELFF. V gene TRBV7-3 combines with J gene TRBJ2-2; 9 bases are shared with TRBD1. There are 18 residues in the CDR3. The V segment lost 0 bases and the J segment 4 bases; nucleotides outside the gene matches: 9. Looked up from germline, CDR1 is SGHTA and CDR2 is FQGTGA.

The V gene is TRBV6-2 or TRBV6-3, the J gene TRBJ2-1; D is uncertain. This CDR3 has 16 amino acids. The V end lost 5 bases, the J end lost 1 base, and 15 bases lay between the germline ends. Germline V gene data show CDR1 as MNHEY and CDR2 as SVGEGT. Here the CDR3 DNA reads TGTGCCAGCAGTCCATTCAGAATTCCATCCTACAATGAGCAGTTCTTC. Its translation is CASSPFRIPSYNEQFF.

CDR3 coding DNA: TGCGCCAGCAGCCCGTCCCGTCGACAGGGGGTTTATAACACTGAAGCTTTCTTT. Translating gives CASSPSRRQGVYNTEAFF. V usage is TRBV4-1 and J usage is TRBJ1-1; 9 bases align to TRBD1. Germline V lookup: CDR1 MGHRA, CDR2 YSYEKL. Unmatched junction bases numbered 14, after V lost 4 bases and J lost 2 bases. This CDR3 spans 18 amino acids.

The chain couples TRBV5-1 to TRBJ1-1, with D possibly TRBD1 on 6 matching bases. V was pared by 4 bases and J by 4 bases, with 20 bases between. The CDR3 covers 16 residues. Germline CDR1 SGHRS, CDR2 YFSETQ. CDR3 in DNA: TGCGCCAGCAGCGCTCAACCGGGACAAGGCTCCACTGAAGCTTTCTTT. It specifies CASSAQPGQGSTEAFF.

The chain links TRBV7-7 to TRBJ2-5, with TRBD2 matching 7 bases. Germline V gene sequence: CDR1 SSHAT, CDR2 FNYEAQ (reference sequence). The CDR3 contains 15 residues. Trimming cost V 3 bases and J 2 bases; bases outside gene matches: 6. Here the CDR3 DNA reads TGTGCCAGCAGCTTCCGGGGGGAGGGTCAAGAGACCCAGTACTTC. Amino acids: CASSFRGEGQETQYF.

The rearrangement uses TRBV7-2 and TRBJ1-1; D not certain. The CDR3 has 13 amino acids. Germline assignment: CDR1 SGHTA and CDR2 FQGNSA. V lost 1 base and J lost 7, with 10 bases in between. This chain's CDR3 is CASSLGGSLEAFF. The CDR3 DNA reads TGTGCCAGCAGCTTAGGCGGGTCTCTTGAAGCTTTCTTT.

The V call is TRBV3-1 (or the pseudogene TRBV3-2), the J call TRBJ1-2; TRBD1 matches at 9 bases. Trimming took 1 base from V and 5 from J; bases not matched to a gene: 5. Germline V gene data show CDR1 as LGHDT and CDR2 as YNNKEL (reference sequence). There are 15 residues in the CDR3. The CDR3 region is CASSQGDREFYGYTF. The CDR3 DNA follows: TGTGCCAGCAGCCAAGGGGACAGGGAATTTTATGGCTACACCTTC.

The chain uses TRBV3-1 (or the pseudogene TRBV3-2) and TRBJ2-2; D perhaps matches TRBD2 (5 bases). CDR3 length: 13 amino acids. The germline V gene has CDR1 LGHDT and CDR2 YNNKEL (reference sequence). V shed 0 bases and J shed 6 bases, with 5 bases lying between them. The CDR3 spells CASSQDGAGELFF. The CDR3 coding sequence is TGTGCCAGCAGCCAAGACGGGGCCGGGGAGCTGTTTTTT.

The rearrangement joins TRBV6-6 to TRBJ2-5; possible D gene TRBD2, 5 bases. V was pared by 6 bases and J by 1 base, with 18 bases between. CDR1 and CDR2 (germline): MNHNY, SVGAGI (reference sequence). The length of the CDR3 is 16 residues. The CDR3 loop is CASSRKGGGGQETQYF. The CDR3 nucleotides read TGTGCCAGCAGCCGTAAGGGCGGCGGAGGCCAAGAGACCCAGTACTTC.

The chain has TRBV12-5 and TRBJ1-1, with D unclear. Germline V gives CDR1 LGHNT, CDR2 FRNRAP. CDR3 length: 13 amino acids. V lost 2 bases to trimming and J lost 1 base, with 5 bases between them. The CDR3 sequence is CASGLSTNTEAFF. Here the CDR3 DNA reads TGTGCTAGTGGTTTGAGCACGAACACTGAAGCTTTCTTT.

The chain combines TRBV5-4 with TRBJ1-2; a possible D gene is TRBD1 (5 bases). In germline, CDR1 is SGHNT, CDR2 YYREEE (reference sequence). Trimming left V 0 bases short and J 8 bases short, with 14 bases between. The CDR3 has 14 residues. CDR3 loop: CASSLEVGARGYTF. CDR3 in DNA: TGTGCCAGCAGCTTGGAGGTAGGGGCCAGGGGCTACACCTTC. The complete variable domain, with remaining parts taken from reference TRBV5-4 and TRBJ1-2, reads ETGVTQSPTHLIKTRGQQVTLRCSSQSGHNTVSWYQQALGQGPQFIFQYYREEENGRGNFPPRFSGLQFPNYSSELNVNALELDDSALYLCASSLEVGARGYTFGSGTRLTVV.

This chain connects TRBV2 to TRBJ2-2, with 7 bases identical to TRBD1. This CDR3 spans 16 amino acids. The germline V gene encodes CDR1 SNHLY and CDR2 FYNNEI. Trimming removed 5 bases from V and 4 bases from J; junction bases left unmatched: 10. DNA of the CDR3: TGTGCCAGCAGTCCCGATCGGAACAGGGGCACCGGGGAGCTGTTTTTT. Amino acids: CASSPDRNRGTGELFF.

This clone was recorded only once. The V call is TRBV5-6, the J call TRBJ1-4; the match to TRBD1 covers 7 bases. Trimming removed 4 bases from V and 13 bases from J; junction bases left unmatched: 7. Germline CDR1 is SGHDT and CDR2 is YYEEEE. The CDR3 consists of 12 residues. CDR3 DNA: TGTGCCAGCAGCCTGACAGGGCAAGGACTGTTTTTT. Amino acid sequence: CASSLTGQGLFF. Using reference TRBV5-6 and TRBJ1-4 for the parts outside the CDR3, the full variable domain is DAGVTQSPTHLIKTRGQQVTLRCSPKSGHDTVSWYQQALGQGPQFIFQYYEEEERQRGNFPDRFSGHQFPNYSSELNVNALLLGDSALYLCASSLTGQGLFFGSGTQLSVL.

The chain combines TRBV18 with TRBJ1-4; a weak D match, TRBD1 (5 bases). Germline V lookup: CDR1 KGHSH, CDR2 LQKENI. The CDR3 has 16 amino acids. The V end lost 4 bases, the J end lost 7 bases, and 19 bases lay between the germline ends. The DNA of the CDR3 is TGTGCCAGCTCACGCACGGTGGGGCCGCTGGGTGAAAAACTGTTTTTT. Translating it yields CASSRTVGPLGEKLFF.

This clone was observed once. The chain uses TRBV21-1 and TRBJ1-6; the table's D call of TRBD1 was not tested on the DNA. TRBV21-1 is deemed a pseudogene. The CDR3 spans 20 residues. The CDR3 DNA reads as TGTGCCAGCAACCCTACACCCCCCGGACAGGGGGCCTTGGGGGGTTCACCCCTCCACTTT. This sequence encodes CASNPTPPGQGALGGSPLHF.

This chain connects TRBV11-2 to TRBJ2-3; 7 nucleotides align to TRBD2. Trimming at V came to 5 bases and at J to 1 base, leaving 6 bases not matched to a gene. This CDR3 comprises 15 residues. Per germline, CDR1 SGHAT and CDR2 FQNNGV. This CDR3 reads CASSARRGGTDTQYF. CDR3 sequence (DNA): TGTGCCAGCAGCGCAAGACGGGGGGGCACAGATACGCAGTATTTT.